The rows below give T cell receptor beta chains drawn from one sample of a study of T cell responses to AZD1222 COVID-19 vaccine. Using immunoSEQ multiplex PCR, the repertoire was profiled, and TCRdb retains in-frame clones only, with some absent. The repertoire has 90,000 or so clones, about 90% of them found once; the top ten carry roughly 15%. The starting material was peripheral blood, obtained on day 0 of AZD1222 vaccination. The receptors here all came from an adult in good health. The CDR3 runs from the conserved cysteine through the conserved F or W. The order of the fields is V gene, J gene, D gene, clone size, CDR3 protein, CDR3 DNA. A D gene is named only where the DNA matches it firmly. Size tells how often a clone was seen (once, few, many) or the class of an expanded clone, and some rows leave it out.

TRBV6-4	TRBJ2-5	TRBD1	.	CASNRTGDVKTQYF	TGTGCCAGCAACCGGACAGGGGATGTGAAGACCCAGTACTTC
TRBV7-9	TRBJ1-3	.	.	CASSLVRELNTIYF	TGTGCCAGCAGCTTGGTTAGGGAGCTCAACACCATATATTTT
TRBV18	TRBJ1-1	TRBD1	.	CASSPRDRASEAFF	TGTGCCAGCTCACCTCGGGACAGGGCGTCTGAAGCTTTCTTT
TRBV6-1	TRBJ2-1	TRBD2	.	CASSGRLAGTYNEQFF	TGTGCCAGCAGTGGGCGACTAGCGGGGACCTACAATGAGCAGTTCTTC
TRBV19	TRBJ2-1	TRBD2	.	CASRISGRSENEQFF	TGTGCCAGTAGGATTAGCGGGAGGTCGGAAAATGAGCAGTTCTTC
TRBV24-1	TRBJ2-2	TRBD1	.	CATSDFMDRVGTGELFF	TGTGCCACCAGTGATTTCATGGACAGGGTCGGAACCGGGGAGCTGTTTTTT
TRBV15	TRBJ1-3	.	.	CATSRGERNTIYF	TGTGCCACCAGCAGAGGGGAAAGAAACACCATATATTTT
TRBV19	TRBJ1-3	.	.	CASTETSGNTIYF	TGTGCCAGTACCGAAACGAGCGGAAACACCATATATTTT
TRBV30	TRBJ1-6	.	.	CAWSVARSSSYNSPLHF	TGTGCCTGGAGTGTAGCCCGGAGTAGCTCCTATAATTCACCCCTCCACTTT
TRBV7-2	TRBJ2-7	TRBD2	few	CASSLATGLAGLEQYF	TGTGCCAGCAGCTTAGCAACGGGACTAGCGGGACTCGAGCAGTACTTC
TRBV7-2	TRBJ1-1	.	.	CASSSKATEAFF	TGTGCCAGCAGTTCCAAGGCCACTGAAGCTTTCTTT
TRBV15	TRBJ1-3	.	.	CATSRVRGSGNTIYF	TGTGCCACCAGCAGAGTCAGAGGATCTGGAAACACCATATATTTT
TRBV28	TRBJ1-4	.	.	CAAGSAANEKLFF	TGTGCCGCTGGATCCGCGGCTAATGAAAAACTGTTTTTT
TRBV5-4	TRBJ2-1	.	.	CASNLGGGVNEQFF	TGTGCCAGCAACCTGGGGGGAGGAGTGAATGAGCAGTTCTTC
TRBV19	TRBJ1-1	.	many	CASRTESFEAFF	TGTGCCAGCAGGACGGAGTCTTTTGAAGCTTTCTTT
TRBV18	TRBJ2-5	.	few	CASSPAVSSETQYF	TGTGCCAGCTCACCAGCGGTAAGCTCGGAGACCCAGTACTTC
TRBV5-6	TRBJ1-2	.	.	CASSLGQGRNYGYTF	TGTGCCAGCAGCTTGGGGCAGGGCAGAAACTATGGCTACACCTTC
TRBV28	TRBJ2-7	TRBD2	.	CASGTSGSSIPYEQYF	TGTGCCTCCGGGACTAGCGGGAGTTCGATTCCCTACGAGCAGTACTTC
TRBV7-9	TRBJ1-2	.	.	CASMYSGAYGYTF	TGTGCCAGCATGTATTCGGGGGCATATGGCTACACCTTC
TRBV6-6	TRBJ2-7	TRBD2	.	CASSYVAGDSYEQYF	TGTGCCAGCAGTTACGTAGCGGGAGACTCCTACGAGCAGTACTTC
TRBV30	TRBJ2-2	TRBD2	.	CAWSVQREVLTGELFF	TGTGCCTGGAGTGTACAGCGGGAGGTATTGACCGGGGAGCTGTTTTTT
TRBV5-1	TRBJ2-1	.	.	CASSLDGGRYNEQFF	TGCGCCAGCAGCTTGGACGGGGGAAGATACAATGAGCAGTTCTTC
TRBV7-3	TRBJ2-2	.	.	CASRGASDPDTGELFF	TGTGCCAGCAGGGGGGCCTCAGACCCCGACACCGGGGAGCTGTTTTTT
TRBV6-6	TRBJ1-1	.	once	CASTLAGGGGTEAFF	TGTGCCAGCACCTTAGCGGGGGGCGGGGGCACTGAAGCTTTCTTT
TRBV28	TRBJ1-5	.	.	CASGDGSFNQPQHF	TGTGCCAGCGGGGACGGGTCATTCAATCAGCCCCAGCATTTT
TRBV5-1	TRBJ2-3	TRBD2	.	CASSLALAGGSGTDTQYF	TGCGCCAGCAGCTTGGCACTAGCGGGAGGAAGCGGCACAGATACGCAGTATTTT
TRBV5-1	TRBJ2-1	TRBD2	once	CASSLDLAGGPDEQFF	TGCGCCAGCAGCTTGGATCTAGCGGGAGGGCCCGATGAGCAGTTCTTC
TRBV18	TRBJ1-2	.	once	CASSPGATDNYGYTF	TGTGCCAGCTCACCTGGAGCAACGGATAACTATGGCTACACCTTC
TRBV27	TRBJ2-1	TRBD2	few	CASSLREGRYNEQFF	TGTGCCAGCAGTTTACGGGAGGGCCGCTACAATGAGCAGTTCTTC
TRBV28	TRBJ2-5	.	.	CASSFVGAAGETQYF	TGTGCCAGCAGTTTTGTAGGGGCCGCCGGAGAGACCCAGTACTTC
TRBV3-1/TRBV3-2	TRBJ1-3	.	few	CASSRDPSGNTIYF	TGTGCCAGCAGTAGGGACCCCTCTGGAAACACCATATATTTT
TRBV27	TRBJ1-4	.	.	CASSNRRRGNEKLFF	TGTGCCAGCAGTAACCGCAGGAGGGGTAATGAAAAACTGTTTTTT